What follows describes a single T cell receptor beta chain. Patients were diagnosed from clinical symptoms, serum thyroxine, TRAb, thyroid ultrasound and orbital computed tomography. The PBMCs were taken from over 9.5 ml of fresh peripheral blood. Amplification from RNA transcripts yielded the TCR beta CDR3 regions. HTBI primers were used in a first-round RT-PCR, which preceded a second-round multiplex PCR. TCRdb recomputed calls from the multiplex PCR reads with MiXCR, one row per CDR3 protein. The data show roughly 700,000 distinct CDR3 sequences, roughly 40% seen once. Germline V gene data show CDR1 as SGHTA and CDR2 as FQGNSA. V gave up 5 bases and J gave up 1 base, with 26 bases separating them. The CDR3 length is 19 residues. These data belong to a study of Graves' ophthalmopathy and Graves' hyperthyroidism.

The receptor was derived from an adult man with Graves' ophthalmopathy. V gene TRBV7-2 combines with J gene TRBJ2-5, with D possibly being TRBD1 or TRBD2 (5 bases each). The specimen was peripheral blood. CDR3 sequence reads: CASSQDLSDSGISQETQYF. Here the CDR3 DNA reads TGTGCCAGCAGCCAAGATTTATCCGACAGCGGTATTTCCCAAGAGACCCAGTACTTC.